One and the same sample provided the 21 T cell receptor beta chains below, sequenced in a study of CXCR3-negative and CXCR3-positive naive CD8 T cells. Study-wide findings and caveats: TRB CDR3 hydrophobicity was greater in CXCR3-positive naive cells than in CXCR3-negative naive cells.

Researchers prepared the TRB cDNA libraries using 5' RACE with UMI labels. Using the 5' RACE reads, TCRdb records one entry per CDR3 protein without DNA. The sample holds more than 75,000 distinct CDR3 sequences. Antigens of these TCRs are unknown. Input material: naive CXCR3+ CD8+ T cells from blood. Subset denoted: CD45RO-CCR7+CD27+CD95- naive CD8+ T cells expressing CXCR3 (TNR3+). The receptors were gathered from a human donor in good health. Some clones in this sample may be carry-over from other donors' samples.

The chain links TRBV5-6 to TRBJ2-2; lacking DNA, the TRBD1 call made by TCRdb goes unchecked. Looked up from germline, CDR1 is SGHDT and CDR2 is YYEEEE. The CDR3 consists of 17 residues. This chain's CDR3 is CASSLLLGVANTGELFF.

CDR3 region: CASSYTLQRTVYEQYF. V and J are TRBV6-6 and TRBJ2-7; TCRdb returns TRBD1, unconfirmable since there is no DNA. The CDR3 contains 16 residues. Germline-derived CDR1 and CDR2 are MNHNY and SVGAGI (reference sequence).

The chain is built from TRBV24-1 and TRBJ2-7; no DNA is available, so the TRBD1 call from TCRdb remains unchecked. Looked up from germline, CDR1 is KGHDR and CDR2 is SFDVKD. The CDR3 is 13 residues long. This CDR3 is CATSHGQTYEQYF.

The genes are TRBV18 and TRBJ2-3. CDR3 length: 14 residues. Per the germline V gene, CDR1 is KGHSH and CDR2 is LQKENI. CDR3 region: CASSPLGIADTQYF. Full variable domain (remainder filled in from reference TRBV18 and TRBJ2-3): NAGVMQNPRHLVRRRGQEARLRCSPMKGHSHVYWYRQLPEEGLKFMVYLQKENIIDESGMPKERFSAEFPKEGPSILRIQQVVRGDSAAYFCASSPLGIADTQYFGPGTRLTVL.

The CDR3 reads CASSPEDARTYEQYF. The genes are TRBV18 and TRBJ2-7. Germline V gene sequence: CDR1 KGHSH, CDR2 LQKENI. The CDR3 consists of 15 residues. Complete variable domain (other parts from reference TRBV18 and TRBJ2-7): NAGVMQNPRHLVRRRGQEARLRCSPMKGHSHVYWYRQLPEEGLKFMVYLQKENIIDESGMPKERFSAEFPKEGPSILRIQQVVRGDSAAYFCASSPEDARTYEQYFGPGTRLTVT.

The chain joins TRBV27 to TRBJ1-6; TCRdb names TRBD1, which stays unverified in the absence of DNA. Germline values: CDR1 MNHEY, CDR2 SMNVEV (reference sequence). CDR3 length equals 15 residues. The CDR3 spells CASSSRQGPYSPLHF.

The rearrangement joins TRBV4-2 to TRBJ2-3; TCRdb gives TRBD2 as the D gene, but with no DNA this cannot be confirmed. This CDR3 region has 15 residues. From germline, CDR1 is LGHNA and CDR2 YNFKEQ. The CDR3: CASSQEAPRPDTQYF.

The chain carries TRBV15 and TRBJ2-3; the TCRdb call, TRBD1, lacks DNA for checking. The CDR3 covers 14 residues. Germline assignment: CDR1 LNHNV and CDR2 YYDKDF (reference sequence). CDR3 in amino acids: CATSRDPGETTQYF.

The rearrangement uses TRBV5-6 and TRBJ2-1; the D call of TRBD2 rests on TCRdb alone, since no DNA is present to check it. Germline V gene lookup returns CDR1 SGHDT and CDR2 YYEEEE. There are 15 residues in the CDR3. The CDR3 sequence is CASSLSSGWGNEQFF.

CDR3 sequence: CASSLPYGSNQPQHF. The V and J genes are TRBV7-2 and TRBJ1-5. In germline, CDR1 is SGHTA, CDR2 FQGNSA. The CDR3 contains 15 residues.

The chain links TRBV14 to TRBJ1-5; the TRBD1 assignment by TCRdb is unverifiable without DNA. This CDR3 has 14 residues. Germline CDR1 reads SGHDN; CDR2 reads FVKESK. CDR3: CASSQGTGAEPQHF.

The rearrangement links TRBV6-5 to TRBJ2-7; with no DNA, the TCRdb D assignment of TRBD1 cannot be verified. CDR1 is MNHEY and CDR2 is SVGAGI in the germline V gene. This CDR3 has 14 residues. Here the CDR3 reads CASSSGTDIYEQYF.

V and J are TRBV6-2 or TRBV6-3 and TRBJ2-2; TCRdb designates TRBD1, a call that cannot be tested without DNA. CDR3 length equals 14 residues. CDR1 and CDR2 (germline): MNHEY, SVGEGT. The CDR3 is CACSLGAFTGELFF.

The J gene is TRBJ2-7, the V gene TRBV15; TCRdb returns TRBD1, unconfirmable since there is no DNA. The germline V gene has CDR1 LNHNV and CDR2 YYDKDF (reference sequence). This CDR3 contains 13 residues. The CDR3 reads CATSSDRGSEQYF.

The chain links TRBV20-1 to TRBJ2-7; the TRBD1 assignment by TCRdb is unverifiable without DNA. CDR1 and CDR2 from the germline V gene are DFQATT and SNEGSKA (reference sequence). The CDR3 spans 15 residues. Here the CDR3 reads CSATSRDRESYEQYF.

This chain connects TRBV4-3 to TRBJ2-3. The CDR3 covers 15 residues. Germline V CDR1 and CDR2: LGHNA, YSLEER. The CDR3 loop is CASSQRSMGTDTQYF.

This chain uses TRBV20-1 with TRBJ2-7; the D gene TCRdb calls, TRBD1, cannot be checked with no DNA. Germline CDR1 DFQATT, CDR2 SNEGSKA (reference sequence). CDR3 length equals 18 residues. CDR3: CSARDLTGGLVSGYEQYF.

V usage is TRBV28 and J usage is TRBJ2-1. Germline V gene data show CDR1 as MDHEN and CDR2 as SYDVKM. The CDR3 contains 13 residues. CDR3 region: CAISHSSYNEQFF.

This chain connects TRBV10-3 to TRBJ2-5; no DNA is available, so the TRBD2 call from TCRdb remains unchecked. There are 16 residues in the CDR3. In germline, CDR1 is ENHRY, CDR2 SYGVKD. CDR3 protein: CATSDPNSGRGETQYF.

The chain carries TRBV6-6 and TRBJ1-6; with no DNA, the TCRdb D assignment of TRBD1 cannot be verified. The germline V gene has CDR1 MNHNY and CDR2 SVGAGI (reference sequence). The CDR3 has 15 amino acids. CDR3 protein: CASSYSTGTNSPLHF.

V gene TRBV4-3 combines with J gene TRBJ2-7. This CDR3 spans 14 amino acids. The germline V gene has CDR1 LGHNA and CDR2 YSLEER. CDR3: CASSHTQSSYEQYF.